This T cell receptor beta chain was identified during a study of blood T cell repertoires in COVID-19. Germline loops: CDR1 MNHEY, CDR2 SMNVEV (reference sequence). The CDR3 loop spans 19 amino acids. V lost 2 bases, J lost 3 bases, and 12 bases stayed unmatched. Produced via immunoSEQ multiplex PCR; TCRdb's table is partial and in-frame only. Here the sample spans roughly 200,000 clones, around 78% being singletons. The TCR sequence derives from a woman of 80 years or more with active or convalescent COVID-19. The chain carries TRBV27 and TRBJ2-7; 14 positions agree with TRBD2. Sequences were obtained from peripheral blood. CDR3 loop: CASSLGFGLAGGQYYEQYF. CDR3 coding DNA: TGTGCCAGCAGTTTAGGATTCGGACTAGCGGGGGGCCAATACTACGAGCAGTACTTC.